The 29 T cell receptor beta chains below were found in one sample sequenced in a study of blood T cell repertoires in COVID-19. Sequencing used immunoSEQ multiplex PCR; TCRdb keeps in-frame clones, though not all of them. The sample includes about 180,000 clones, about 83% of them seen just once. Sequenced sample: PBMCs or T cells enriched from blood (not recorded which). These receptors were taken from a woman aged 30 to 39 who had recovered from COVID-19.

The chain is built from TRBV11-3 and TRBJ2-4; 7 bases are shared with TRBD1. CDR3 length: 13 amino acids. Germline loops: CDR1 SGHNT, CDR2 YENEEA. V dropped 6 bases and J dropped 10; count of bases not matched to a gene: 9. The CDR3 DNA reads as TGTGCCAGCAGTCATGGGGACAGACAAATTCAGTACTTC. Encoded protein: CASSHGDRQIQYF.

This clone was found a few times. The chain uses TRBV5-4 and TRBJ1-1; D unresolved. CDR3 size: 12 residues. Germline-derived CDR1 and CDR2 are SGHNT and YYREEE (reference sequence). Trimming shortened V by 6 bases and J by 7 bases, and 13 bases separated the two germline ends. The CDR3 nucleotides read TGTGCCAGCACCGGGTACTATAATGAAGCTTTCTTT. Translated: CASTGYYNEAFF.

This clone was seen a few times. The rearrangement links TRBV9 to TRBJ2-5; D is possibly TRBD2 (6 bases). Trimming stripped 0 bases from V and 7 bases from J, with 13 bases between. The germline CDR1 and CDR2 sequences are SGDLS and YYNGEE. The CDR3 spans 14 residues. The CDR3 loop is CASSVGERRGTQYF. DNA of the CDR3: TGTGCCAGCAGCGTAGGGGAGAGGCGGGGGACCCAGTACTTC.

The chain links TRBV4-1 to TRBJ2-2, with D perhaps matching TRBD2 (6 bases). The CDR3 loop spans 13 amino acids. The germline CDR1 and CDR2 sequences are MGHRA and YSYEKL. The V gene lost 6 bases and the J gene lost 4 bases, with 9 bases spanning the gap. As DNA, the CDR3 is TGCGCCAGCAGTACTAGCATCACCGGGGAGCTGTTTTTT. It yields the protein CASSTSITGELFF.

This clone was observed a handful of times. CDR3 sequence: CASSFSNREQYF. Written as DNA, the CDR3 is TGTGCCAGCAGCTTTAGCAACCGCGAGCAGTACTTC. This chain connects TRBV7-9 to TRBJ2-7; no definite D call. With 3 bases removed from V and 6 bases from J, the gap between germline ends came to 9 bases. Germline lookup yields CDR1 SEHNR and CDR2 FQNEAQ (reference sequence). CDR3 size: 12 residues.

The chain uses TRBV28 and TRBJ2-7; 7 positions agree with TRBD2. This CDR3 contains 14 residues. Losses at the gene ends were 5 bases for V and 7 bases for J; bases not matched to a gene: 11. Germline-derived CDR1 and CDR2 are MDHEN and SYDVKM. In DNA form, the CDR3 reads TGTGCCAGCAGTCCGGCTAGCGGCCCCTTGGAGCAGTACTTC. Its translation: CASSPASGPLEQYF.

This chain joins TRBV7-9 and TRBJ1-2; a weak D match, TRBD1 (5 bases). The CDR3 contains 14 residues. Germline CDR1 and CDR2: SEHNR and FQNEAQ (reference sequence). Trimming pared 5 bases from V and 2 bases from J, leaving 12 bases between. Here the CDR3 reads CASSPTVTNYGYTF. DNA of the CDR3: TGTGCCAGCAGCCCGACAGTAACCAACTATGGCTACACCTTC.

The chain has TRBV2 and TRBJ2-1; possible D gene TRBD2, 6 bases. Germline V lookup: CDR1 SNHLY, CDR2 FYNNEI. This CDR3 comprises 14 residues. Deletions cut 10 bases from V and 0 bases from J, with 13 bases between. The CDR3 is CATGTQSSYNEQFF. The DNA for the CDR3 is TGTGCCACCGGGACTCAGAGCTCCTACAATGAGCAGTTCTTC.

The chain is built from TRBV5-1 and TRBJ2-7; possibly TRBD2 for D (6 bases). V lost 6 bases to trimming and J lost 6 bases, with 16 bases between them. This CDR3 region has 13 residues. Germline CDR1 is SGHRS and CDR2 is YFSETQ. CDR3 residues: CASMLADASEQYF. The CDR3 bases are TGCGCCAGCATGTTAGCGGATGCCTCCGAGCAGTACTTC.

The V and J genes are TRBV28 and TRBJ2-7; tentative D call: TRBD2 (5 bases). Germline V gives CDR1 MDHEN, CDR2 SYDVKM. The CDR3 has 14 residues. The germline V and J ends were trimmed by 5 bases and 5 bases, with 16 bases remaining between them. CDR3 amino acids: CASSIPGLAHEQYF. In DNA, the CDR3 is TGTGCCAGCAGTATACCCGGACTCGCGCACGAGCAGTACTTC.

The genes are TRBV19 and TRBJ1-1; 7 positions match TRBD1. Trimming took 6 bases from V and 7 from J; bases not matched to a gene: 5. The V gene's germline CDR1 is LNHDA and CDR2 SQIVND (reference sequence). The CDR3 has 12 amino acids. CDR3 DNA sequence: TGTGCCAGTAGCAAAAGGACAGGTGAAGCTTTCTTT. Its translation is CASSKRTGEAFF.

J is TRBJ2-7 and V is TRBV3-1 (or the pseudogene TRBV3-2); D may be TRBD1 (5 bases). V shed 5 bases and J shed 4 bases, with 12 bases lying between them. CDR3 length equals 13 residues. Germline V gene sequence: CDR1 LGHDT, CDR2 YNNKEL (reference sequence). The chain's CDR3 is CASSSQTDYEQYF. CDR3 nucleotide sequence: TGTGCCAGCAGCTCCCAGACAGATTACGAGCAGTACTTC.

The chain is built from TRBV11-3 and TRBJ2-7; D might be TRBD1 (6 bases). Germline V gene lookup returns CDR1 SGHNT and CDR2 YENEEA. This CDR3 comprises 13 residues. V dropped 5 bases and J dropped 2 bases, with 10 bases sitting between them. The CDR3: CASSLGTPYEQYF. In DNA form, the CDR3 reads TGTGCCAGCAGCCTCGGGACACCCTACGAGCAGTACTTC.

The chain links TRBV25-1 to TRBJ2-3, with 8 positions matching TRBD1. V was pared by 3 bases and J by 3 bases, with 8 bases of the junction left unmatched. This CDR3 contains 16 residues. CDR1 and CDR2 from the germline V gene are MGHDK and SYGVNS. For the CDR3, the DNA is TGTGCCAGCAGTGATTCTCAGGGGGCGAGGACAGATACGCAGTATTTT. This translates into CASSDSQGARTDTQYF.

The chain uses TRBV27 and TRBJ1-1; D ambiguous. Trimming removed 2 bases from V and 3 bases from J, with 7 bases in between. The V gene's germline CDR1 is MNHEY and CDR2 SMNVEV (reference sequence). CDR3 length: 13 residues. In nucleotides, the CDR3 is TGTGCCAGCAGTTTAGGCGGTGACACTGAAGCTTTCTTT. Protein sequence: CASSLGGDTEAFF.

In this sample, this clone turned up a few times. The rearrangement joins TRBV7-9 to TRBJ2-5; the D gene is possibly TRBD1 (5 bases). V was pared by 3 bases and J by 1 base, with 12 bases between. The CDR3 runs 15 residues. Germline CDR1 SEHNR, CDR2 FQNEAQ (reference sequence). The CDR3 nucleotides read TGTGCCAGCAGCTTCCCAACAGGCCTCCAAGAGACCCAGTACTTC. It codes for CASSFPTGLQETQYF. The variable domain in full, with the rest retrieved from reference TRBV7-9 and TRBJ2-5, is DTGVSQNPRHKITKRGQNVTFRCDPISEHNRLYWYRQTLGQGPEFLTYFQNEAQLEKSRLLSDRFSAERPKGSFSTLEIQRTEQGDSAMYLCASSFPTGLQETQYFGPGTRLLVL.

The DNA for the CDR3 is TGTGCCAGCAGTTACTCGGGGGGGGAAGAGACCCAGTACTTC. It is translated as CASSYSGGEETQYF. V is TRBV6-5 and J is TRBJ2-5, with TRBD2 matching over 7 bases. Germline V gene data show CDR1 as MNHEY and CDR2 as SVGAGI. V gave up 0 bases and J gave up 3 bases; unmatched junction bases: 1. CDR3 size: 14 residues.

The V and J genes are TRBV24-1 and TRBJ2-2; possible D gene TRBD2, 6 bases. Germline V gene lookup returns CDR1 KGHDR and CDR2 SFDVKD. V lost 0 bases and J lost 4, with 14 bases in between. The CDR3 sequence is 17 residues long. The CDR3 DNA follows: TGTGCCACCAGTGATTTGCGCCGGGGGAGTCGCACCGGGGAGCTGTTTTTT. Translation gives CATSDLRRGSRTGELFF.

J is TRBJ2-1 and V is TRBV9; perhaps TRBD2 as D (5 bases). Germline V gene data show CDR1 as SGDLS and CDR2 as YYNGEE. V lost 4 bases and J 4 bases, leaving 15 bases between the germline ends. This CDR3 spans 15 amino acids. CDR3 region: CASSPGGGRYNEQFF. The CDR3 nucleotides are TGTGCCAGCAGCCCCGGCGGTGGGAGATACAATGAGCAGTTCTTC. Supplemented by reference TRBV9 and TRBJ2-1, the full variable domain reads DSGVTQTPKHLITATGQRVTLRCSPRSGDLSVYWYQQSLDQGLQFLIQYYNGEERAKGNILERFSAQQFPDLHSELNLSSLELGDSALYFCASSPGGGRYNEQFFGPGTRLTVL.

CDR3 sequence (DNA): TGTGCCAGCAGCGGGGCGGGAGATACCTACAATGAGCAGTTCTTC. Protein product: CASSGAGDTYNEQFF. The V call is TRBV9, the J call TRBJ2-1; TRBD2 agrees at 7 bases. CDR1 is SGDLS, CDR2 YYNGEE, per germline. The CDR3 sequence is 15 residues long. Unmatched junction bases numbered 5, after V lost 3 bases and J lost 2 bases.

The chain recombines TRBV5-6 with TRBJ2-7; D is uncertain. The CDR3 is made up of 12 amino acids. V was shortened by 4 bases and J by 7 bases, with 12 bases between the two germline ends. CDR1 is SGHDT and CDR2 is YYEEEE in the germline V gene. CDR3 bases: TGTGCCAGCAGCCCTAATTCGAGGGAGCAGTACTTC. It translates to CASSPNSREQYF.

The CDR3 coding sequence is TGTGCCAGCAGCTTAGGGGTGCGGGTCCTCCGGGAGACCCAGTACTTC. As protein: CASSLGVRVLRETQYF. This sequence joins TRBV7-2 and TRBJ2-5; D is perhaps TRBD2 (5 bases). The V end lost 1 base, the J end lost 5 bases, and 17 bases lay between the germline ends. This CDR3 has 16 amino acids. The germline V gene encodes CDR1 SGHTA and CDR2 FQGNSA.

The chain combines TRBV24-1 with TRBJ1-5, with 10 bases aligning to TRBD1. The trim removed 9 bases at V and 9 bases at J, leaving 13 bases unmatched. Germline V CDR1 and CDR2: KGHDR, SFDVKD. The CDR3 consists of 15 residues. The CDR3 DNA reads TGTGCCACCTCCCACGGACAGGGGGGAACAGGGCCCCAGCATTTT. Translated, it gives CATSHGQGGTGPQHF.

The chain is built from TRBV18 and TRBJ1-1, with TRBD1 matching over 9 bases. Germline V CDR1 and CDR2: KGHSH, LQKENI. This CDR3 comprises 13 residues. V trimming: 3 bases; J trimming: 7 bases; junction bases outside the gene matches: 3. Here the CDR3 DNA reads TGTGCCAGCTCACCGGGGACAGGGAATGAAGCTTTCTTT. Protein: CASSPGTGNEAFF.

There are a few counts of this clone. V usage is TRBV3-1 (or the pseudogene TRBV3-2) and J usage is TRBJ2-1; TRBD1 aligns across 8 bases. This CDR3 is 11 amino acids long. V shed 6 bases, J shed 9 bases, and the junction held 1 base outside the gene matches. The V gene's germline CDR1 is LGHDT and CDR2 YNNKEL (reference sequence). The CDR3 is CASRQGAEQFF. The CDR3 coding sequence is TGTGCCAGCAGGCAGGGGGCTGAGCAGTTCTTC.

This chain connects TRBV27 to TRBJ2-7; TRBD2 might be the D (5 bases). From germline, CDR1 is MNHEY and CDR2 SMNVEV (reference sequence). V was shortened by 6 bases and J by 3 bases, with 18 bases between the two germline ends. The CDR3 contains 15 residues. As DNA, the CDR3 is TGTGCCAGCAGCACTGGACTTCTCTTCCACTACGAGCAGTACTTC. Its protein is CASSTGLLFHYEQYF.

The chain has TRBV6-2 or TRBV6-3 and TRBJ2-2; no definite D call. Germline CDR1 and CDR2: MNHEY and SVGEGT. The CDR3 has 13 residues. V lost 6 bases, J lost 5 bases, and 10 bases lay in between. CDR3 coding DNA: TGTGCCAGCAGCCAAACTCGAACCGGGGAGCTGTTTTTT. Translated: CASSQTRTGELFF.

For the CDR3, the DNA is TGTGCCAGTAGTATACGACACGACTACGAGCAGTACTTC. This encodes CASSIRHDYEQYF. This chain uses TRBV19 with TRBJ2-7; the D is unclear. In germline, CDR1 is LNHDA, CDR2 SQIVND (reference sequence). This CDR3 has 13 amino acids. V lost 2 bases, J lost 3 bases, and 8 bases lay in between.

This clone occurred a few times. The chain couples TRBV29-1 to TRBJ2-1, with 13 bases identical to TRBD2. From germline, CDR1 is SQVTM and CDR2 ANQGSEA. V dropped 3 bases and J dropped 8; count of bases not matched to a gene: 7. CDR3 length: 15 residues. CDR3 DNA: TGCAGCGTTGAGGGGACTAGCGGGGCCGGGGATGAGCAGTTCTTC. Its translation is CSVEGTSGAGDEQFF.